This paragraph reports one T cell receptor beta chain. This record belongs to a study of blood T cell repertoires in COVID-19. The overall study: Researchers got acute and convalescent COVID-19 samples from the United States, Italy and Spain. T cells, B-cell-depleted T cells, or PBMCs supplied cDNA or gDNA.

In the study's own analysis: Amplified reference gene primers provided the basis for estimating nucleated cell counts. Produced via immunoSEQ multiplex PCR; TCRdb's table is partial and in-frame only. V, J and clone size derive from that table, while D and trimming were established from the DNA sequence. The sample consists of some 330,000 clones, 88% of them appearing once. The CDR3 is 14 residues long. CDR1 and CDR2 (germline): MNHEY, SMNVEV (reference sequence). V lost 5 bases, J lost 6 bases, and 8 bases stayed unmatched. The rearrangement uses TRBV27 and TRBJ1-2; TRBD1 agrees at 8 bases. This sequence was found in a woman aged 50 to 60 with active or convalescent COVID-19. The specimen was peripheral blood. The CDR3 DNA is TGTGCCAGCAGTATAGGACAGGGTAGCCATGGCTACACCTTC. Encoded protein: CASSIGQGSHGYTF.